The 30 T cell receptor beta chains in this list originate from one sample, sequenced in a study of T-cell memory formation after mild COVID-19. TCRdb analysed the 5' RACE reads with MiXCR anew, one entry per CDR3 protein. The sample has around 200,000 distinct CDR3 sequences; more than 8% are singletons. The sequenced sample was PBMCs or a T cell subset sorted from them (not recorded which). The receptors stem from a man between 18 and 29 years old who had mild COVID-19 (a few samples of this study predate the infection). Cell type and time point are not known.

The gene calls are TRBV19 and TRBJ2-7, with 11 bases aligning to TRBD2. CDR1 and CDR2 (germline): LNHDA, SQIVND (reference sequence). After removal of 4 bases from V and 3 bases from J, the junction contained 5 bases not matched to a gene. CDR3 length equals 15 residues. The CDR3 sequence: CASSRLAGPHYEQYF. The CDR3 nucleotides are TGTGCCAGTAGTAGACTAGCGGGGCCCCACTACGAGCAGTACTTC.

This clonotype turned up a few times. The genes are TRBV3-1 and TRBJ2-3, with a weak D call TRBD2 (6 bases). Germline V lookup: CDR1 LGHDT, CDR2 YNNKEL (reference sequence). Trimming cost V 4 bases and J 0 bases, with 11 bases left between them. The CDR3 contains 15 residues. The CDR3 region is CASSRRDPSTDTQYF. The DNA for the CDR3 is TGTGCCAGCAGCCGGAGGGACCCTAGCACAGATACGCAGTATTTT.

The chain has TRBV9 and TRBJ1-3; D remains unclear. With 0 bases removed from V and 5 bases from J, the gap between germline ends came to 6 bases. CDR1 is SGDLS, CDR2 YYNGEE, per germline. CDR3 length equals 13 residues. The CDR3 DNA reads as TGTGCCAGCAGCGTAGATAATCGAAACACCATATATTTT. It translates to CASSVDNRNTIYF.

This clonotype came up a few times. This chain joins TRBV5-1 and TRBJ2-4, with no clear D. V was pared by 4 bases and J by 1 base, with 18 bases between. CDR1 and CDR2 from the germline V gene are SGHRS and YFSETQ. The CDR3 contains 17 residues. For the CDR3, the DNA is TGCGCCAGCAGCCAGGCGTCCCCGCTGGGGGCCAAAAACATTCAGTACTTC. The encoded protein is CASSQASPLGAKNIQYF.

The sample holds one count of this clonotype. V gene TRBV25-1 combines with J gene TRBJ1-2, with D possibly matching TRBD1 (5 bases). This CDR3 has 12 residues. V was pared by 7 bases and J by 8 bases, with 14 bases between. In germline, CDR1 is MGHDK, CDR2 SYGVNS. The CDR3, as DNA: TGTGCCAGCAAAACATCAGGGCCGGGCTACACCTTC. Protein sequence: CASKTSGPGYTF.

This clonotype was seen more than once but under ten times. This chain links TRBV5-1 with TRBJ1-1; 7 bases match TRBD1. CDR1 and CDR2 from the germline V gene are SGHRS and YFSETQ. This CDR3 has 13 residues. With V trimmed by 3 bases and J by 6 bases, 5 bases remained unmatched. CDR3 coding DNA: TGCGCCAGCAGCTCTACCGGGACAGCTGAAGCTTTCTTT. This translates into CASSSTGTAEAFF.

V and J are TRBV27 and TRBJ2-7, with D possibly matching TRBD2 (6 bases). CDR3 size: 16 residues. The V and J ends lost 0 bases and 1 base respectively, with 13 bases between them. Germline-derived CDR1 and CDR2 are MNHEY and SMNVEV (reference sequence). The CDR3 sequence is CASSLSSSGLSYEQYF. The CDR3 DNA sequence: TGTGCCAGCAGTTTATCGTCCAGCGGGTTGTCCTACGAGCAGTACTTC.

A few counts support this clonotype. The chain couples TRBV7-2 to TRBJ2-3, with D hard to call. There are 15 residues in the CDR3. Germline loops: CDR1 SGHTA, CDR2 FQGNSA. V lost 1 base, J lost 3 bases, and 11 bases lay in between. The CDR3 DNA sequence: TGTGCCAGCAGCTTAGACCGTCCCGGGACAGATACGCAGTATTTT. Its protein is CASSLDRPGTDTQYF.

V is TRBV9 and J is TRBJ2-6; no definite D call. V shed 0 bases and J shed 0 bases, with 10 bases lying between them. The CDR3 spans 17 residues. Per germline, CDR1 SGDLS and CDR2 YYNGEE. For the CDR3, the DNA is TGTGCCAGCAGCGTAGCTCTTGCCCTCTCTGGGGCCAACGTCCTGACTTTC. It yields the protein CASSVALALSGANVLTF.

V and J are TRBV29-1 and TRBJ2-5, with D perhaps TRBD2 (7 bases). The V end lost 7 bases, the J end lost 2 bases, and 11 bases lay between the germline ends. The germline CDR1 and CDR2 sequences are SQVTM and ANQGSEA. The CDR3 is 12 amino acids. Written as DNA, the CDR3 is TGCAGCGGGGGGGGCCTGCAAGAGACCCAGTACTTC. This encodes CSGGGLQETQYF. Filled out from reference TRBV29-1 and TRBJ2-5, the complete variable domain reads SAVISQKPSRDICQRGTSLTIQCQVDSQVTMMFWYRQQPGQSLTLIATANQGSEATYESGFVIDKFPISRPNLTFSTLTVSNMSPEDSSIYLCSGGGLQETQYFGPGTRLLVL.

CDR3 nucleotide sequence: TGTGCCAGCAGCTCCACCAGGGACTACTCTGGAAACACCATATATTTT. This codes for CASSSTRDYSGNTIYF. V is TRBV11-2 and J is TRBJ1-3; possibly TRBD1 for D (5 bases). The CDR3 is 16 residues long. V gave up 4 bases and J gave up 0 bases, with 13 bases separating them. Per germline, CDR1 SGHAT and CDR2 FQNNGV. Drawing the rest from reference TRBV11-2 and TRBJ1-3, the complete variable domain is EAGVAQSPRYKIIEKRQSVAFWCNPISGHATLYWYQQILGQGPKLLIQFQNNGVVDDSQLPKDRFSAERLKGVDSTLKIQPAKLEDSAVYLCASSSTRDYSGNTIYFGEGSWLTVV.

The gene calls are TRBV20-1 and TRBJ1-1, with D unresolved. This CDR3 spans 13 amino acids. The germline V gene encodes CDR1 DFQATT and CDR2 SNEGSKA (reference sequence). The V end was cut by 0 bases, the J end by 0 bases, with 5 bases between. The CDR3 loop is CSAREDLNTEAFF. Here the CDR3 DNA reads TGCAGTGCTAGAGAAGACCTGAACACTGAAGCTTTCTTT.

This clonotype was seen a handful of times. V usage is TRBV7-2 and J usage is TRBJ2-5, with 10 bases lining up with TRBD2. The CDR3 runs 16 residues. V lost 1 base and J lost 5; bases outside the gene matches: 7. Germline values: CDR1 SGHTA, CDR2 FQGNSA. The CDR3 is CASSLVGLAGAETQYF. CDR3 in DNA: TGTGCCAGCAGCTTAGTCGGCCTAGCGGGGGCGGAGACCCAGTACTTC.

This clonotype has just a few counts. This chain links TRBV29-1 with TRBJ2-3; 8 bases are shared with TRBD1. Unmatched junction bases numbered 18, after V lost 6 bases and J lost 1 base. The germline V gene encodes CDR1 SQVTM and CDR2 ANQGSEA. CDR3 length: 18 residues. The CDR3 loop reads CSVEGDLRGRYGTDTQYF. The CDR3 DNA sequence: TGCAGCGTGGAGGGGGATCTCAGGGGGCGGTATGGCACAGATACGCAGTATTTT.

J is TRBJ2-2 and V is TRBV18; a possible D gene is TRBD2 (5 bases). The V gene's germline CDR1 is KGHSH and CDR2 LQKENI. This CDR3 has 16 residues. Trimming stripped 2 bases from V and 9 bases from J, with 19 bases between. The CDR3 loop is CASSPGVTAAPRELFF. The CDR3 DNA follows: TGTGCCAGCTCACCAGGGGTAACAGCGGCGCCAAGGGAGCTGTTTTTT.

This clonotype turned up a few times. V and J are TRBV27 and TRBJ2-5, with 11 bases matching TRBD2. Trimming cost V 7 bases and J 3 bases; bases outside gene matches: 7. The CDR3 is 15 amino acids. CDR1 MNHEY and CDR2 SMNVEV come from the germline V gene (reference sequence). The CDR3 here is CASTGLAGGEETQYF. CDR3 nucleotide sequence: TGTGCCAGCACGGGGTTAGCGGGGGGGGAAGAGACCCAGTACTTC.

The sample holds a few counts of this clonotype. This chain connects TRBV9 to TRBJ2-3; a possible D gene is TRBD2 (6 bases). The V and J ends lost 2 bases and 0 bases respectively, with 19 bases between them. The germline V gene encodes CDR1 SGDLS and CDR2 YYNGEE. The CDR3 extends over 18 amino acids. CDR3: CASSVSHNLAPSTDTQYF. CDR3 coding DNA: TGTGCCAGCAGCGTCTCACATAACCTAGCGCCCAGCACAGATACGCAGTATTTT.

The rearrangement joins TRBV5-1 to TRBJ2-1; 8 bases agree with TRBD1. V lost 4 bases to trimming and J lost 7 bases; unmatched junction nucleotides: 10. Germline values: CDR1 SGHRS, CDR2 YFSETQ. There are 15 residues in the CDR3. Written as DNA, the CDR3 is TGCGCCAGCAGCCTAAGGACAGGGAACGGGAATGAGCAGTTCTTC. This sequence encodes CASSLRTGNGNEQFF. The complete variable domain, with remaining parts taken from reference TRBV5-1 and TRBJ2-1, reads KAGVTQTPRYLIKTRGQQVTLSCSPISGHRSVSWYQQTPGQGLQFLFEYFSETQRNKGNFPGRFSGRQFSNSRSEMNVSTLELGDSALYLCASSLRTGNGNEQFFGPGTRLTVL.

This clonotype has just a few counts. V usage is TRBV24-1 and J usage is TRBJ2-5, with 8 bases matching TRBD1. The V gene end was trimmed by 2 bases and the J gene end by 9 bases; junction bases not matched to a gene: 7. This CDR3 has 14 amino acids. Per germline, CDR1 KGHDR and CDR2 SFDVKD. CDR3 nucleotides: TGTGCCACCAGTGATTCATGGACAGGGAAAGCCCAGTACTTC. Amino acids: CATSDSWTGKAQYF.

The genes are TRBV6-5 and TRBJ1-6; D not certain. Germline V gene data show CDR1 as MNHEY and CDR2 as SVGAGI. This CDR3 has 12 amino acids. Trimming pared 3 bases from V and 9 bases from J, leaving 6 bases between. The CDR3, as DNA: TGTGCCAGCAGTTATGGACTTTCACCCCTCCACTTT. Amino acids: CASSYGLSPLHF.

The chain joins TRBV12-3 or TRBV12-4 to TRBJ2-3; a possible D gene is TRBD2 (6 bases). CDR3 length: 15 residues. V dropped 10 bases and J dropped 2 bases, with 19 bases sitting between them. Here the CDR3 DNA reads TGTGCCACCGCGCCCCGGGAGTGGGACACAGATACGCAGTATTTT. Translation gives CATAPREWDTDTQYF.

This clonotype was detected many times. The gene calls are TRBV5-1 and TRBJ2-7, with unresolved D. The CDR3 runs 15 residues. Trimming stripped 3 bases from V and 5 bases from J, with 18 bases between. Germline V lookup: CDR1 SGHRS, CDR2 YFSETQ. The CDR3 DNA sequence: TGCGCCAGCAGCTCCCAACTTTCCCCCCCCCACGAGCAGTACTTC. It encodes CASSSQLSPPHEQYF.

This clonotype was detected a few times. This CDR3 is CASRSGRVGSGGELFF. In DNA, the CDR3 is TGTGCCAGCAGATCGGGCAGGGTAGGATCGGGAGGGGAGCTGTTTTTT. This chain links TRBV28 with TRBJ2-2, with D tentatively TRBD1 or TRBD2 (5 bases each). V was shortened by 6 bases and J by 8 bases, with 22 bases between the two germline ends. This CDR3 is built from 16 residues. From germline, CDR1 is MDHEN and CDR2 SYDVKM.

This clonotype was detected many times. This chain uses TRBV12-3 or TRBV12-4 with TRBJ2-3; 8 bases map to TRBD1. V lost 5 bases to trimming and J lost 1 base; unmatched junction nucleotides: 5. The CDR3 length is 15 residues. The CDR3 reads CASSLPGGRTDTQYF. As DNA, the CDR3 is TGTGCCAGCAGTCTTCCAGGGGGCCGCACAGATACGCAGTATTTT.

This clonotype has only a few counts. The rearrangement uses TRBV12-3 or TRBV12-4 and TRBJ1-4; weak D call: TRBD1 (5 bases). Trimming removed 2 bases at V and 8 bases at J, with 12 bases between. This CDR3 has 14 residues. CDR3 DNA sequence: TGTGCCAGCAGTTTAAGGCCAGGGTTGGAAAAACTGTTTTTT. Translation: CASSLRPGLEKLFF.

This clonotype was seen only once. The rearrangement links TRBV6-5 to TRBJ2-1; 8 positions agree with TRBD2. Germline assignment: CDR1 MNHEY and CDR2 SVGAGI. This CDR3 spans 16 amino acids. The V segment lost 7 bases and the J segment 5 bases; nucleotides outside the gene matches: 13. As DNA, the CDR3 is TGTGCCAGCATCCTTCTCGGAACTAGCGGAAACAATGAGCAGTTCTTC. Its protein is CASILLGTSGNNEQFF.

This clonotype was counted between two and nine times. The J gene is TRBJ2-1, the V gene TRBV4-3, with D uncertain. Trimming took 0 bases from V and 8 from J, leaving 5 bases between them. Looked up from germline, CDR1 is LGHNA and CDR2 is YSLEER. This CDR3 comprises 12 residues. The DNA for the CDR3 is TGCGCCAGCAGCCAAGAAGGCCATGAGCAGTTCTTC. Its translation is CASSQEGHEQFF.

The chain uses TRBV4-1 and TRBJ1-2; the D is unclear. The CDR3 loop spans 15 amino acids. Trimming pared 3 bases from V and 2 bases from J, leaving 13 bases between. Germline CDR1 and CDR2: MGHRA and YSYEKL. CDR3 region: CASSHALSGNYGYTF. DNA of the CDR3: TGCGCCAGCAGCCACGCACTGTCCGGGAACTATGGCTACACCTTC.

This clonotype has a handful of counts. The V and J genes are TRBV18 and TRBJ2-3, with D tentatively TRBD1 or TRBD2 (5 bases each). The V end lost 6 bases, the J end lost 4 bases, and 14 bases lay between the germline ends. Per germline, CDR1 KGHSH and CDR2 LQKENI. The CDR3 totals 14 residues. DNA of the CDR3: TGTGCCAGCTCCCGGTCCGGGGCTCCAGATACGCAGTATTTT. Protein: CASSRSGAPDTQYF. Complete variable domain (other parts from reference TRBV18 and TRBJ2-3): NAGVMQNPRHLVRRRGQEARLRCSPMKGHSHVYWYRQLPEEGLKFMVYLQKENIIDESGMPKERFSAEFPKEGPSILRIQQVVRGDSAAYFCASSRSGAPDTQYFGPGTRLTVL.

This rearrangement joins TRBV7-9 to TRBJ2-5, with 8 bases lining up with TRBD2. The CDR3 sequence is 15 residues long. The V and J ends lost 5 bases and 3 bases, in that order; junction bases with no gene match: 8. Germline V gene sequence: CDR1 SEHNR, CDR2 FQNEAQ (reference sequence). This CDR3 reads CASSPQTSGKETQYF. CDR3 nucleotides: TGTGCCAGCAGCCCCCAAACTAGCGGAAAAGAGACCCAGTACTTC.